This passage covers 32 T cell receptor beta chains from one sample sequenced in a study of somatic mutations in cytotoxic T cells in rheumatoid arthritis. Sequenced by immunoSEQ multiplex PCR; TCRdb stores in-frame clones only, minus some. The profile shows some 18,000 clones, approximately 80% of them singletons. The sequencing input was CD8+ T cells sorted from blood. Receptors originate from an adult with rheumatoid arthritis.

V usage is TRBV5-5 and J usage is TRBJ1-5; TRBD1 matches at 7 bases. CDR3 length equals 15 residues. Germline V lookup: CDR1 SGHKS, CDR2 YYEKEE (reference sequence). The junction had 7 bases not matched to a gene; V was cut back by 4 bases and J by 3 bases. CDR3 coding DNA: TGTGCCAGCAGCAGACAGGGCTCTTTCAATCAGCCCCAGCATTTT. Translation gives CASSRQGSFNQPQHF.

The chain uses TRBV6-4 and TRBJ2-2, with TRBD1 matching over 8 bases. CDR1 is MRHNA and CDR2 is SNTAGT in the germline V gene. The CDR3 has 14 residues. After removal of 10 bases from V and 7 bases from J, the junction contained 11 bases not matched to a gene. In DNA, the CDR3 is TGTGCCACCCGCAAGACAGGGGAGAACGGGGAGCTGTTTTTT. Translation: CATRKTGENGELFF.

The rearrangement links TRBV5-1 to TRBJ1-2; D might be TRBD1 (5 bases). V gave up 0 bases and J gave up 5 bases, with 8 bases separating them. The germline V gene has CDR1 SGHRS and CDR2 YFSETQ. CDR3 length equals 13 residues. The CDR3 is CASSLDGTYGYTF. The CDR3 region has the DNA TGCGCCAGCAGCTTGGACGGGACGTATGGCTACACCTTC. The variable domain in full, completed from reference TRBV5-1 and TRBJ1-2, reads KAGVTQTPRYLIKTRGQQVTLSCSPISGHRSVSWYQQTPGQGLQFLFEYFSETQRNKGNFPGRFSGRQFSNSRSEMNVSTLELGDSALYLCASSLDGTYGYTFGSGTRLTVV.

This clone has only a few counts. For the CDR3, the DNA is TGTGCCAACAAGACTAGCGGGAGTGACCCGCCCACCTACGAGCAGTACTTC. Protein sequence: CANKTSGSDPPTYEQYF. The chain employs TRBV6-4 and TRBJ2-7, with TRBD2 matching over 12 bases. The CDR3 runs to 17 residues. Germline V gene lookup returns CDR1 MRHNA and CDR2 SNTAGT. Trimming removed 10 bases from V and 2 bases from J; junction bases left unmatched: 15.

The chain has TRBV15 and TRBJ2-5; no clear D gene. The V gene's germline CDR1 is LNHNV and CDR2 YYDKDF (reference sequence). Trimming took off 3 bases at V and 5 bases at J, with 7 bases between the two ends. The CDR3 length is 12 residues. CDR3 in DNA: TGTGCCACCAGCAGCGAGGAGGAGACCCAGTACTTC. This codes for CATSSEEETQYF. Combining the CDR3 with reference TRBV15 and TRBJ2-5 gives the whole variable domain DAMVIQNPRYQVTQFGKPVTLSCSQTLNHNVMYWYQQKSSQAPKLLFHYYDKDFNNEADTPDNFQSRRPNTSFCFLDIRSPGLGDTAMYLCATSSEEETQYFGPGTRLLVL.

This chain links TRBV7-9 with TRBJ2-5, with D maybe TRBD2 (6 bases). Trimming stripped 0 bases from V and 1 base from J, with 6 bases between. There are 14 residues in the CDR3. Germline V gene data show CDR1 as SEHNR and CDR2 as FQNEAQ (reference sequence). This chain's CDR3 is CASSLAGGQETQYF. CDR3 in DNA: TGTGCCAGCAGCTTAGCCGGGGGCCAAGAGACCCAGTACTTC.

The V call is TRBV5-6, the J call TRBJ1-3; D perhaps matches TRBD1 (5 bases). Per germline, CDR1 SGHDT and CDR2 YYEEEE. The length of the CDR3 is 16 residues. Trimming left V 4 bases short and J 3 bases short, with 17 bases between. The CDR3 loop reads CASSPGRGQGGNTIYF. The CDR3 DNA reads as TGTGCCAGCAGCCCTGGCCGGGGCCAAGGTGGAAACACCATATATTTT. The variable domain in full, completed from reference TRBV5-6 and TRBJ1-3, reads DAGVTQSPTHLIKTRGQQVTLRCSPKSGHDTVSWYQQALGQGPQFIFQYYEEEERQRGNFPDRFSGHQFPNYSSELNVNALLLGDSALYLCASSPGRGQGGNTIYFGEGSWLTVV.

The chain uses TRBV5-5 and TRBJ1-1; D gene uncertain. The CDR3 runs to 14 residues. V was clipped by 3 bases and J by 1 base, with 10 bases between them. Germline V gives CDR1 SGHKS, CDR2 YYEKEE (reference sequence). CDR3 bases: TGTGCCAGCAGCTGGGAGCTTCCGAACACTGAAGCTTTCTTT. Its protein is CASSWELPNTEAFF.

The V gene is TRBV7-3, the J gene TRBJ1-6, with 10 bases aligning to TRBD1. CDR3 length equals 16 residues. The V segment lost 0 bases and the J segment 6 bases; nucleotides outside the gene matches: 2. Germline assignment: CDR1 SGHTA and CDR2 FQGTGA. For the CDR3, the DNA is TGTGCCAGCAGCTTAACTCGGACAGGGGGTAATTCACCCCTCCACTTT. Its protein is CASSLTRTGGNSPLHF.

The chain combines TRBV28 with TRBJ1-5, with a weak D call TRBD1 (6 bases). V lost 3 bases and J lost 7, with 10 bases in between. CDR1 MDHEN and CDR2 SYDVKM come from the germline V gene. CDR3 size: 13 residues. The CDR3 spells CASSLGGVQPQHF. CDR3 coding DNA: TGTGCCAGCAGTTTGGGGGGCGTCCAGCCCCAGCATTTT. Drawing the rest from reference TRBV28 and TRBJ1-5, the complete variable domain is DVKVTQSSRYLVKRTGEKVFLECVQDMDHENMFWYRQDPGLGLRLIYFSYDVKMKEKGDIPEGYSVSREKKERFSLILESASTNQTSMYLCASSLGGVQPQHFGDGTRLSIL.

The chain joins TRBV27 to TRBJ1-1; no definite D call. The V end lost 6 bases, the J end lost 1 base, and 6 bases lay between the germline ends. Germline-derived CDR1 and CDR2 are MNHEY and SMNVEV (reference sequence). The length of the CDR3 is 12 residues. As DNA, the CDR3 is TGTGCCAGCAGGAACGGGAACACTGAAGCTTTCTTT. Residues: CASRNGNTEAFF.

The chain employs TRBV6-5 and TRBJ1-5; D is ambiguous. The CDR3 has 13 residues. Trimming cost V 3 bases and J 8 bases, with 11 bases left between them. The germline V gene encodes CDR1 MNHEY and CDR2 SVGAGI. CDR3 coding DNA: TGTGCCAGCAGTTATGAGGTTTTCAAGCCCCAGCATTTT. As protein: CASSYEVFKPQHF.

The chain recombines TRBV6-6 with TRBJ2-2, with D perhaps matching TRBD1 (7 bases). Deletions cut 7 bases from V and 6 bases from J, with 18 bases between. The CDR3 is 15 residues long. From germline, CDR1 is MNHNY and CDR2 SVGAGI (reference sequence). Written as DNA, the CDR3 is TGTGCCAGCAACGGATCGGGCAGGGGGGCCGGGGAGCTGTTTTTT. This encodes CASNGSGRGAGELFF.

The V gene is TRBV4-2, the J gene TRBJ2-1; the match to TRBD2 covers 8 bases. The germline CDR1 and CDR2 sequences are LGHNA and YNFKEQ. After removal of 0 bases from V and 6 bases from J, the junction contained 10 bases not matched to a gene. The CDR3 is 17 residues long. CDR3 nucleotide sequence: TGTGCCAGCAGCCAAGATCGGGTGTCGGGAGGGCTCAATGAGCAGTTCTTC. Its protein product is CASSQDRVSGGLNEQFF.

This clone appeared a few times. V and J are TRBV4-1 and TRBJ1-5, with 9 bases fitting TRBD1. The CDR3 extends over 16 amino acids. The germline V gene encodes CDR1 MGHRA and CDR2 YSYEKL. V lost 3 bases to trimming and J lost 2 bases; unmatched junction nucleotides: 5. The CDR3 region is CASSQEQGARNQPQHF. CDR3 sequence (DNA): TGCGCCAGCAGCCAGGAACAGGGGGCTCGCAATCAGCCCCAGCATTTT.

The chain is built from TRBV7-8 and TRBJ2-3; possibly TRBD2 for D (6 bases). Per germline, CDR1 SGHVS and CDR2 FQNEAQ. This CDR3 has 14 residues. Trimming shortened V by 5 bases and J by 4 bases, and 13 bases separated the two germline ends. The CDR3 is CASSMRGPSDTQYF. In nucleotides, the CDR3 is TGTGCCAGCAGCATGCGGGGCCCCTCAGATACGCAGTATTTT.

This clone was recorded a few times. CDR3 residues: CASSVTGTGAYEQYF. For the CDR3, the DNA is TGTGCCAGTAGTGTAACCGGGACGGGCGCCTACGAGCAGTACTTC. J is TRBJ2-7 and V is TRBV19; either TRBD1 or TRBD2 may supply D (5 bases each). Germline V lookup: CDR1 LNHDA, CDR2 SQIVND (reference sequence). Trimming removed 5 bases at V and 2 bases at J, with 16 bases between. This CDR3 spans 15 amino acids.

There are a few counts of this clone. The chain carries TRBV9 and TRBJ2-7, with D possibly being TRBD2 (6 bases). The ends were cut back, 3 bases at V and 4 bases at J, with 11 bases in the middle. Germline assignment: CDR1 SGDLS and CDR2 YYNGEE. The CDR3 loop spans 13 amino acids. This chain's CDR3 is CASSGRAGYEQYF. CDR3 DNA: TGTGCCAGCAGCGGCAGGGCGGGATACGAGCAGTACTTC.

The CDR3 DNA sequence: TGTGCCAGCAGTTACTTAAGCAGCACAGATACGCAGTATTTT. Translated, it gives CASSYLSSTDTQYF. The chain has TRBV6-5 and TRBJ2-3; D not resolved. V lost 1 base, J lost 0 bases, and 5 bases lay in between. In germline, CDR1 is MNHEY, CDR2 SVGAGI. The CDR3 consists of 14 residues.

This clone turned up a few times. The chain has TRBV6-6 and TRBJ1-3, with D perhaps matching TRBD1 (5 bases). With 7 bases removed from V and 0 bases from J, the gap between germline ends came to 10 bases. CDR3 length: 14 residues. CDR1 is MNHNY and CDR2 is SVGAGI in the germline V gene (reference sequence). The CDR3 DNA follows: TGTGCCAGCACCGCGGACATCTCTGGAAACACCATATATTTT. Translated, it gives CASTADISGNTIYF.

V usage is TRBV11-2 and J usage is TRBJ2-2, with TRBD1 as a possible D gene (6 bases). Trimming stripped 3 bases from V and 7 bases from J, with 12 bases between. This CDR3 is 14 amino acids long. CDR1 is SGHAT and CDR2 is FQNNGV in the germline V gene. The chain's CDR3 is CASSFGQMSGELFF. In DNA, the CDR3 is TGTGCCAGCAGCTTCGGACAGATGAGCGGGGAGCTGTTTTTT.

The chain joins TRBV7-9 to TRBJ1-6; D is ambiguous. Germline CDR1 is SEHNR and CDR2 is FQNEAQ (reference sequence). Trimming shortened V by 5 bases and J by 4 bases, and 12 bases separated the two germline ends. This CDR3 comprises 15 residues. DNA of the CDR3: TGTGCCAGCAGCCCCAGCGCGGGTTATAATTCACCCCTCCACTTT. Translating gives CASSPSAGYNSPLHF.

This clone was picked up one time. The rearrangement links TRBV7-8 to TRBJ2-2; D call uncertain. The germline V gene encodes CDR1 SGHVS and CDR2 FQNEAQ. The CDR3 totals 13 residues. The germline V and J ends were trimmed by 8 bases and 5 bases, with 12 bases remaining between them. The CDR3 sequence: CASSIVITGELFF. In nucleotides, the CDR3 is TGTGCCAGCTCAATTGTCATTACCGGGGAGCTGTTTTTT.

This chain uses TRBV4-1 with TRBJ1-5; no definite D call. This CDR3 comprises 15 residues. Germline CDR1 and CDR2: MGHRA and YSYEKL. Trimming shortened V by 8 bases and J by 0 bases, and 14 bases separated the two germline ends. In DNA, the CDR3 is TGCGCCAGCCGACTTCAGCCTCATAGCAATCAGCCCCAGCATTTT. Translating it yields CASRLQPHSNQPQHF.

CDR3 residues: CASSTLLSAGGAQETQYF. The CDR3 DNA reads TGTGCCAGCAGCACTTTATTATCAGCGGGAGGGGCACAAGAGACCCAGTACTTC. The V call is TRBV28, the J call TRBJ2-5; TRBD2 agrees at 10 bases. Trimming cost V 6 bases and J 2 bases; bases outside gene matches: 15. Germline CDR1 MDHEN, CDR2 SYDVKM. This CDR3 is 18 amino acids long.

This rearrangement joins TRBV2 to TRBJ1-2, with TRBD1 matching over 8 bases. Germline-derived CDR1 and CDR2 are SNHLY and FYNNEI. The CDR3 length is 17 residues. J lost 3 bases, V lost 1 base, and 10 bases had no gene match. The CDR3 sequence: CASSEVDHRGGDYGYTF. The CDR3 coding sequence is TGTGCCAGCAGTGAAGTCGACCACAGGGGGGGGGACTATGGCTACACCTTC.

This CDR3 reads CASSLIQGPAYEQYF. For the CDR3, the DNA is TGTGCCAGCAGTTTAATCCAGGGGCCAGCCTACGAGCAGTACTTC. The rearrangement links TRBV27 to TRBJ2-7; TRBD1 might be the D (6 bases). V gave up 2 bases and J gave up 2 bases, with 13 bases separating them. The CDR3 is made up of 15 amino acids. Germline V gives CDR1 MNHEY, CDR2 SMNVEV (reference sequence).

The V and J genes are TRBV30 and TRBJ2-3; 10 bases agree with TRBD2. CDR1 GTSNPN and CDR2 SVGIG come from the germline V gene (reference sequence). V lost 4 bases and J lost 4; bases outside the gene matches: 11. The CDR3 runs 16 residues. In DNA, the CDR3 is TGTGCCTGGACCCCCCTCGGGCTAGCGGGAGCAGATACGCAGTATTTT. Translation gives CAWTPLGLAGADTQYF.

This clone appeared a single time. V is TRBV11-2 and J is TRBJ2-7; either TRBD1 or TRBD2 may supply D (5 bases each). CDR1 SGHAT and CDR2 FQNNGV come from the germline V gene. CDR3 length equals 14 residues. V was pared by 1 base and J by 4 bases, with 11 bases between. DNA of the CDR3: TGTGCCAGCAGCTTAGGTGGGGACGGGTACGAGCAGTACTTC. This translates into CASSLGGDGYEQYF.

The V and J genes are TRBV2 and TRBJ2-3; 10 nucleotides line up with TRBD2. The CDR3 is made up of 15 amino acids. Per the germline V gene, CDR1 is SNHLY and CDR2 is FYNNEI. Germline trimming cut 5 bases from V and 4 bases from J; bases unmatched to any gene: 6. The CDR3 sequence is CASSSPGTSADTQYF. The CDR3 DNA is TGTGCCAGCAGTTCACCCGGGACTAGCGCAGATACGCAGTATTTT.

This chain joins TRBV9 and TRBJ1-6, with D perhaps TRBD1 (5 bases). The V end lost 0 bases, the J end lost 0 bases, and 13 bases lay between the germline ends. This CDR3 comprises 18 residues. From germline, CDR1 is SGDLS and CDR2 YYNGEE. CDR3 amino acids: CASSVEGRESSYNSPLHF. CDR3 in DNA: TGTGCCAGCAGCGTAGAGGGCAGGGAAAGCTCCTATAATTCACCCCTCCACTTT.

This clone was seen only a few times. The genes are TRBV28 and TRBJ2-3; 9 nucleotides line up with TRBD2. Germline CDR1 and CDR2: MDHEN and SYDVKM. Unmatched junction bases numbered 7, after V lost 6 bases and J lost 0 bases. This CDR3 region has 16 residues. The CDR3 loop reads CASSRGTSTSTDTQYF. The CDR3 DNA reads TGTGCCAGCAGCCGTGGGACTAGCACAAGCACAGATACGCAGTATTTT.